This TCR beta chain was sequenced for a study of shared clonotypes between healthy human individuals. General study points: Large depth notwithstanding, sorted-subset sequencing proved incomplete by rarefaction.

Germline CDR1 MNHEY, CDR2 SMNVEV (reference sequence). The trim removed 6 bases at V and 3 bases at J, leaving 12 bases unmatched. The CDR3 contains 16 residues. This table comes from immunoSEQ multiplex PCR, and its TCRdb copy is limited to in-frame clones, with some not included. Here the sample spans around 300,000 clones, roughly 91% being singletons. About this clone: Antigen: not known.

Input material: memory CD8+ T cells sorted from blood. Subset given: CD45RO+ cells pooled with CCR7-negative TemRA cells. The clonotype comes from a man aged 18 to 30 in good health. The chain uses TRBV27 and TRBJ2-7, with 9 bases aligning to TRBD1. The CDR3 loop reads CASSPRRDRDRYEQYF. The CDR3 bases are TGTGCCAGCAGCCCACGACGGGACAGGGACCGCTACGAGCAGTACTTC.